This T cell receptor beta chain appears in the sequencing data of a study of monozygotic twins with inflammatory bowel disease. TCRdb re-called the 5' RACE reads; one entry per CDR3 protein, DNA not given. This sample's table reports around 450,000 distinct CDR3 sequences. The CDR3 extends over 14 amino acids. CDR1 is SGHVS, CDR2 FQNEAQ, per germline. The sequence derives from a human donor with ulcerative colitis or Crohn's disease, or a healthy co-twin of an affected twin (not recorded which). Sequencing was performed on blood. V gene TRBV7-8 combines with J gene TRBJ2-7; the TRBD2 assignment by TCRdb is unverifiable without DNA. CDR3 region: CASNKRGEAYEQYF.